These 9 T cell receptor beta chains were sequenced from one sample in a study of long-term antiretroviral therapy in people with HIV. Run at survey level, the immunoSEQ assay was version v3.0. The assay was immunoSEQ multiplex PCR, and TCRdb's table has in-frame clones only and misses some. The sample lists some 21,000 clones; over 75% were seen once. The sample consisted of unsorted PBMCs, taken 0.2 years before starting antiretroviral therapy. These receptors all stem from a young man with HIV.

The chain recombines TRBV28 with TRBJ2-1; D is tentatively TRBD1 or TRBD2 (5 bases each). CDR3 size: 14 residues. Per the germline V gene, CDR1 is MDHEN and CDR2 is SYDVKM. Deletions cut 1 base from V and 4 bases from J, with 8 bases between. The CDR3 region is CASSLSGQYNEQFF. The CDR3 nucleotides read TGTGCCAGCAGTTTATCGGGGCAATACAATGAGCAGTTCTTC.

The V and J genes are TRBV6-6 and TRBJ2-7; D gene uncertain. Germline V gene sequence: CDR1 MNHNY, CDR2 SVGAGI (reference sequence). This CDR3 is built from 12 residues. V was clipped by 5 bases and J by 2 bases, with 7 bases between them. The chain's CDR3 is CASSHNTYEQYF. CDR3 coding DNA: TGTGCCAGCAGTCATAATACCTACGAGCAGTACTTC.

The chain joins TRBV6-5 to TRBJ1-2, with 10 nucleotides matching TRBD1. Germline V gene lookup returns CDR1 MNHEY and CDR2 SVGAGI. The V segment lost 5 bases and the J segment 1 base; nucleotides outside the gene matches: 4. The CDR3 has 15 residues. CDR3 sequence (DNA): TGTGCCAGCAGTCAGACAGGGGGCATTAACTATGGCTACACCTTC. Its protein is CASSQTGGINYGYTF.

The chain combines TRBV6-1 with TRBJ2-5; D possibly corresponds to TRBD2 (5 bases). The CDR3 has 17 amino acids. Germline V CDR1 and CDR2: MNHNS, SASEGT. Trimming stripped 2 bases from V and 5 bases from J, with 21 bases between. The CDR3 loop reads CASSENFWAPGGETQYF. The CDR3 nucleotides read TGTGCCAGCAGTGAAAACTTCTGGGCCCCGGGCGGGGAGACCCAGTACTTC.

The chain has TRBV27 and TRBJ1-1; the D gene is possibly TRBD1 (6 bases). Trimming took 0 bases from V and 7 from J, leaving 9 bases between them. Germline CDR1 reads MNHEY; CDR2 reads SMNVEV (reference sequence). The CDR3 loop spans 13 amino acids. DNA for the CDR3: TGTGCCAGCAGTTTATCTGGGACAAATGAAGCTTTCTTT. Its protein product is CASSLSGTNEAFF.

The V call is TRBV4-3, the J call TRBJ2-7; 8 bases are shared with TRBD2. CDR3 length: 14 amino acids. Unmatched junction bases numbered 2, after V lost 4 bases and J lost 0 bases. Germline V gives CDR1 LGHNA, CDR2 YSLEER. CDR3 bases: TGCGCCAGCAGCCCCCGGGGGGGCTCCTACGAGCAGTACTTC. As protein: CASSPRGGSYEQYF.

The chain combines TRBV11-1 with TRBJ2-2, with D unclear. There are 13 residues in the CDR3. CDR1 SGHAT and CDR2 FQDESV come from the germline V gene (reference sequence). Trimming took 3 bases from V and 0 from J, leaving 2 bases between them. The chain's CDR3 is CASSLTNTGELFF. CDR3 nucleotide sequence: TGTGCCAGCAGCTTGACGAACACCGGGGAGCTGTTTTTT.

This clone appeared a few times. J is TRBJ1-2 and V is TRBV2; D call uncertain. V lost 3 bases, J lost 8 bases, and 7 bases lay in between. Germline assignment: CDR1 SNHLY and CDR2 FYNNEI. The CDR3 runs 11 residues. CDR3 coding DNA: TGTGCCAGCAGTGATAGCTGGGGCTACACCTTC. Its translation is CASSDSWGYTF.

The chain employs TRBV7-6 and TRBJ2-5; D assignment may be TRBD1 or TRBD2 (5 bases each). The CDR3 is made up of 16 amino acids. The germline CDR1 and CDR2 sequences are SGHVS and FNYEAQ. V was cut by 4 bases and J by 2 bases, with 17 bases left in between. In nucleotides, the CDR3 is TGTGCCAGCAGCTCCAGGGCTCGGGGTCAGCAAGAGACCCAGTACTTC. This codes for CASSSRARGQQETQYF.